The 25 T cell receptor beta chains in this list originate from one sample, sequenced in a study of T-cell memory formation after mild COVID-19 (dated by TCRdb to about 2021). The library was generated by 5' RACE. Reads for this sample came from an Illumina NovaSeq 6000. TCRdb applied fastp at Q25 and MiXCR to the public reads, then kept only in-frame beta chains. Every CDR3 protein is listed once, alongside the most common genes and DNA of its rows. This sample gives approximately 580,000 distinct CDR3 sequences in total; approximately 20% of them show up just once. The ten largest clones add up to under 15% of the sample. The sequenced sample was PBMCs or a T cell subset sorted from them (not recorded which). The receptor source for this set is an adult woman who had mild COVID-19 (a few samples of this study predate the infection). The sample titles of this study are shuffled in the database, so cell type and time point are left out; the donor was told from shared clones.

This clonotype appeared many times. V is TRBV5-4 and J is TRBJ2-1, with 8 bases matching TRBD2. The CDR3 runs 13 residues. Germline V gene data show CDR1 as SGHNT and CDR2 as YYREEE (reference sequence). The ends lost 5 bases at V and 7 bases at J; junction bases unmatched: 5. CDR3 sequence: CASRTGGRNEQFF. Here the CDR3 DNA reads TGTGCCAGCAGAACGGGGGGGAGGAATGAGCAGTTCTTC.

The genes are TRBV5-6 and TRBJ1-2; 7 bases match TRBD1. Germline trimming cut 5 bases from V and 3 bases from J; bases unmatched to any gene: 7. This CDR3 is built from 14 residues. Germline lookup yields CDR1 SGHDT and CDR2 YYEEEE. The CDR3 coding sequence is TGTGCCAGCAGGTTGCGACAGGGACACTATGGCTACACCTTC. Translating it yields CASRLRQGHYGYTF. Full variable domain (rest looked up from reference TRBV5-6 and TRBJ1-2): DAGVTQSPTHLIKTRGQQVTLRCSPKSGHDTVSWYQQALGQGPQFIFQYYEEEERQRGNFPDRFSGHQFPNYSSELNVNALLLGDSALYLCASRLRQGHYGYTFGSGTRLTVV.

This clonotype was detected only a few times. The rearrangement joins TRBV3-1 to TRBJ2-5; TRBD2 aligns across 8 bases. CDR1 and CDR2 (germline): LGHDT, YNNKEL (reference sequence). This CDR3 has 17 amino acids. The ends lost 2 bases at V and 3 bases at J; junction bases unmatched: 11. The CDR3 DNA is TGTGCCAGCAGCCAATGGGGGGTACTAGCGGACAAAGAGACCCAGTACTTC. This sequence encodes CASSQWGVLADKETQYF.

This chain joins TRBV24-1 and TRBJ2-5; a weak D match, TRBD2 (6 bases). CDR3 size: 15 residues. V lost 5 bases to trimming and J lost 0 bases, with 12 bases between them. The germline gives CDR1 KGHDR, CDR2 SFDVKD. Here the CDR3 DNA reads TGTGCCACCAGTGTGCGGGACGGTCACCAAGAGACCCAGTACTTC. It encodes CATSVRDGHQETQYF.

This clonotype was picked up many times. The chain couples TRBV15 to TRBJ2-1; 8 nucleotides match TRBD1. After removal of 1 base from V and 10 bases from J, the junction contained 6 bases not matched to a gene. Looked up from germline, CDR1 is LNHNV and CDR2 is YYDKDF (reference sequence). The CDR3 length is 14 residues. For the CDR3, the DNA is TGTGCCACCAGCAGAGTAGTACAGGGGGGAGAGCAGTTCTTC. Translation gives CATSRVVQGGEQFF.

There are a few counts of this clonotype. The chain combines TRBV5-1 with TRBJ1-1; 10 positions agree with TRBD1. V shed 2 bases and J 0 bases; nucleotides not matched to a gene: 10. The CDR3 consists of 18 residues. The germline gives CDR1 SGHRS, CDR2 YFSETQ. CDR3 amino acids: CASSFTRPGTGVNTEAFF. Here the CDR3 DNA reads TGCGCCAGCAGCTTTACCCGACCCGGGACAGGGGTGAACACTGAAGCTTTCTTT.

The chain combines TRBV12-3 or TRBV12-4 with TRBJ2-5; the D is unclear. This CDR3 has 14 amino acids. V lost 5 bases, J lost 0 bases, and 10 bases lay in between. CDR3 amino acids: CASSRAHYQETQYF. CDR3 bases: TGTGCCAGCAGTCGAGCCCATTACCAAGAGACCCAGTACTTC.

This clonotype was observed a handful of times. The V gene is TRBV20-1, the J gene TRBJ1-5; no definite D call. Germline-derived CDR1 and CDR2 are DFQATT and SNEGSKA (reference sequence). Deletions cut 1 base from V and 0 bases from J, with 4 bases between. The CDR3 is made up of 13 amino acids. For the CDR3, the DNA is TGCAGTGCTAGAGGGCCTAGCAATCAGCCCCAGCATTTT. Amino acid sequence: CSARGPSNQPQHF.

The chain joins TRBV28 to TRBJ1-2; D is perhaps TRBD1 (6 bases). Deletions cut 4 bases from V and 5 bases from J, with 23 bases between. Per germline, CDR1 MDHEN and CDR2 SYDVKM. This CDR3 region has 17 residues. The CDR3 loop is CASSYDVRGGVGYGYTF. The CDR3 DNA follows: TGTGCCAGCAGTTACGATGTTCGTGGGGGCGTGGGGTATGGCTACACCTTC.

The V gene is TRBV6-5, the J gene TRBJ1-3, with D possibly matching TRBD1 (5 bases). CDR3 length: 16 amino acids. Germline-derived CDR1 and CDR2 are MNHEY and SVGAGI. Deletions cut 4 bases from V and 0 bases from J, with 13 bases between. The CDR3 sequence is CASSFGDRISGNTIYF. For the CDR3, the DNA is TGTGCCAGCAGTTTTGGAGACAGAATCTCTGGAAACACCATATATTTT.

This clonotype has only a few counts. The J gene is TRBJ1-6, the V gene TRBV12-3 or TRBV12-4; tentative D call: TRBD1 (5 bases). The ends were cut back, 3 bases at V and 6 bases at J, with 12 bases in the middle. The CDR3 runs 15 residues. The CDR3 loop is CASSFQGIGNSPLHF. As DNA, the CDR3 is TGTGCCAGCAGTTTCCAGGGTATTGGTAATTCACCCCTCCACTTT.

This sequence joins TRBV4-1 and TRBJ2-1, with 9 bases identical to TRBD2. This CDR3 is 20 amino acids long. CDR1 is MGHRA, CDR2 YSYEKL, per germline. Trimming removed 2 bases from V and 3 bases from J; junction bases left unmatched: 17. The CDR3 here is CASSQPPGESWTSDYNEQFF. The CDR3 DNA reads TGCGCCAGCAGCCAACCTCCGGGGGAGAGCTGGACTAGCGACTACAATGAGCAGTTCTTC.

V gene TRBV30 combines with J gene TRBJ2-5; D gene uncertain. The CDR3 has 13 amino acids. V was shortened by 0 bases and J by 5 bases, with 10 bases between the two germline ends. Germline V lookup: CDR1 GTSNPN, CDR2 SVGIG (reference sequence). The CDR3 loop is CAWSVQGEETQYF. The CDR3 nucleotides are TGTGCCTGGAGTGTACAAGGCGAGGAGACCCAGTACTTC.

CDR3 sequence: CSAKGSWDGELFF. CDR3 nucleotide sequence: TGCAGTGCTAAAGGCAGTTGGGACGGGGAGCTGTTTTTT. This chain connects TRBV20-1 to TRBJ2-2, with D uncertain. This CDR3 spans 13 amino acids. Germline loops: CDR1 DFQATT, CDR2 SNEGSKA (reference sequence). Trimming shortened V by 4 bases and J by 7 bases, and 13 bases separated the two germline ends.

V is TRBV30 and J is TRBJ2-7; tentative D call: TRBD2 (6 bases). Looked up from germline, CDR1 is GTSNPN and CDR2 is SVGIG (reference sequence). The CDR3 runs to 13 residues. Trimming removed 0 bases at V and 12 bases at J, with 18 bases between. CDR3 nucleotides: TGTGCCTGGAGTGTAGGCGGGACCGACGTCCGGTACTTC. It yields the protein CAWSVGGTDVRYF.

This chain uses TRBV13 with TRBJ2-1; D may match TRBD1 or TRBD2 (6 bases each). The germline V and J ends were trimmed by 1 base and 8 bases, with 12 bases remaining between them. From germline, CDR1 is PRHDT and CDR2 FYEKMQ (reference sequence). This CDR3 has 14 residues. The CDR3 sequence: CASSLEAGGDEQFF. CDR3 coding DNA: TGTGCCAGCAGCTTAGAAGCCGGGGGCGATGAGCAGTTCTTC.

The V and J genes are TRBV7-2 and TRBJ1-5; the match to TRBD1 covers 8 bases. This CDR3 contains 15 residues. CDR1 and CDR2 from the germline V gene are SGHTA and FQGNSA. The trim removed 0 bases at V and 9 bases at J, leaving 7 bases unmatched. In DNA form, the CDR3 reads TGTGCCAGCAGCTTAGCCCAACGGACAGGGCTGCCCCAGCATTTT. The encoded protein is CASSLAQRTGLPQHF.

In this sample, this clonotype turned up a few times. The chain joins TRBV29-1 to TRBJ2-1; D remains ambiguous. The CDR3 spans 14 residues. Trimming shortened V by 7 bases and J by 0 bases, and 13 bases separated the two germline ends. The germline gives CDR1 SQVTM, CDR2 ANQGSEA. CDR3 sequence: CSALTASSYNEQFF. CDR3 sequence (DNA): TGCAGCGCATTGACGGCGAGCTCCTACAATGAGCAGTTCTTC.

This clonotype was detected only a few times. The rearrangement joins TRBV7-8 to TRBJ2-2, with 10 bases fitting TRBD2. Looked up from germline, CDR1 is SGHVS and CDR2 is FQNEAQ. Trimming took 1 base from V and 2 from J; bases not matched to a gene: 7. This CDR3 has 18 amino acids. The CDR3 bases are TGTGCCAGCAGCTTAGGTGCGACTAGCGGGTATAACACCGGGGAGCTGTTTTTT. Its translation: CASSLGATSGYNTGELFF.

This clonotype was observed a handful of times. This chain connects TRBV9 to TRBJ2-2, with 11 bases aligning to TRBD2. The CDR3 spans 16 residues. The V and J ends lost 7 bases and 7 bases, in that order; junction bases with no gene match: 12. Germline CDR1 reads SGDLS; CDR2 reads YYNGEE. This CDR3 is CASGGLAGGPSGELFF. Here the CDR3 DNA reads TGTGCCAGCGGGGGGTTAGCGGGAGGGCCCAGCGGGGAGCTGTTTTTT.

This rearrangement joins TRBV6-6 to TRBJ2-7, with 9 nucleotides matching TRBD1. The junction had 8 bases not matched to a gene; V was cut back by 2 bases and J by 3 bases. This CDR3 comprises 16 residues. Germline V lookup: CDR1 MNHNY, CDR2 SVGAGI (reference sequence). As DNA, the CDR3 is TGTGCCAGCAGTTACCCACTGTGGACAGGGGACTACGAGCAGTACTTC. Its protein product is CASSYPLWTGDYEQYF.

The chain employs TRBV12-3 or TRBV12-4 and TRBJ2-4; TRBD2 matches at 7 bases. J was trimmed by 8 bases and V by 5 bases; bases with no gene match: 6. CDR3 length: 13 residues. The CDR3 loop is CASSVSGVYIQYF. CDR3 sequence (DNA): TGTGCCAGCAGTGTCAGCGGGGTGTACATTCAGTACTTC.

This clonotype was counted a few times. The J gene is TRBJ2-7, the V gene TRBV18, with D hard to call. V lost 0 bases and J 4 bases, leaving 13 bases between the germline ends. Germline V lookup: CDR1 KGHSH, CDR2 LQKENI. There are 15 residues in the CDR3. In DNA form, the CDR3 reads TGTGCCAGCTCACCACCGATGTCTAGTAGATACGAGCAGTACTTC. Translation: CASSPPMSSRYEQYF.

The DNA for the CDR3 is TGTGCCACCAGCAGACCCGGGACAGGGATCTACGAGCAGTACTTC. Its protein is CATSRPGTGIYEQYF. This chain connects TRBV15 to TRBJ2-7; 9 nucleotides agree with TRBD1. Germline assignment: CDR1 LNHNV and CDR2 YYDKDF (reference sequence). With 2 bases clipped from V and 3 bases from J, the junction kept 5 bases outside the gene matches. The CDR3 is 15 residues long.

V usage is TRBV4-1 and J usage is TRBJ2-1; perhaps D is TRBD1 or TRBD2 (5 bases each). Germline CDR1 reads MGHRA; CDR2 reads YSYEKL. Trimming left V 1 base short and J 2 bases short, with 9 bases between. This CDR3 comprises 15 residues. The CDR3 DNA reads as TGCGCCAGCAGCCAAGTCCCGGGACCCTACAATGAGCAGTTCTTC. Translated, it gives CASSQVPGPYNEQFF.